The 5 T cell receptor beta chains listed next were all sequenced from one sample in a study of T cells after yellow fever vaccination. TCRdb reanalysed the 5' RACE reads using MiXCR and keeps one entry per CDR3 protein. The data show about 430,000 distinct CDR3 sequences, with around a sixth seen just once and roughly a sixth held by the top ten. The material was PBMCs, obtained before the yellow fever booster vaccination. The receptors come from a man aged 18 to 30 who received the YFV17D yellow fever vaccine.

This clonotype was seen a few times. The rearrangement uses TRBV4-1 and TRBJ2-1; 10 nucleotides agree with TRBD2. V shed 2 bases, J shed 2 bases, and the junction held 6 bases outside the gene matches. CDR1 and CDR2 (germline): MGHRA, YSYEKL. The CDR3 totals 17 residues. The CDR3 sequence is CASSQPSGGRPYNEQFF. CDR3 sequence (DNA): TGCGCCAGCAGCCAACCTAGCGGGGGCCGCCCCTACAATGAGCAGTTCTTC.

This clonotype was picked up many times. The chain is built from TRBV7-2 and TRBJ2-4; TRBD1 aligns across 9 bases. The CDR3 has 17 amino acids. Germline values: CDR1 SGHTA, CDR2 FQGNSA. V trimming: 2 bases; J trimming: 1 base; junction bases outside the gene matches: 6. In nucleotides, the CDR3 is TGTGCCAGCAGCTTATCCCAAGGACAGGGGGCCAAAAACATTCAGTACTTC. It yields the protein CASSLSQGQGAKNIQYF.

In this sample, this clonotype turned up a few times. The rearrangement links TRBV6-2 or TRBV6-3 to TRBJ2-1, with 9 positions matching TRBD2. The CDR3 consists of 14 residues. Germline V gives CDR1 MNHEY, CDR2 SVGEGT. Germline trimming cut 11 bases from V and 6 bases from J; bases unmatched to any gene: 11. In nucleotides, the CDR3 is TGTGCCGGCGCCGCAGCGGGGGGAACCAATGAGCAGTTCTTC. Translation gives CAGAAAGGTNEQFF.

This chain links TRBV12-3 or TRBV12-4 with TRBJ2-2; either TRBD1 or TRBD2 may fit D (5 bases each). The CDR3 covers 13 residues. Trimming took 5 bases from V and 2 from J, leaving 6 bases between them. The CDR3 loop is CASSRDNTGELFF. The CDR3 region has the DNA TGTGCCAGCAGTCGGGACAACACCGGGGAGCTGTTTTTT.

This clonotype was detected only a few times. This chain uses TRBV20-1 with TRBJ2-1, with 9 bases fitting TRBD1. V lost 6 bases and J lost 8; bases outside the gene matches: 17. Looked up from germline, CDR1 is DFQATT and CDR2 is SNEGSKA (reference sequence). The CDR3 has 16 residues. The CDR3 sequence: CSADPPAGQGRYEQFF. The CDR3 DNA is TGCAGTGCCGATCCCCCCGCGGGACAGGGACGCTATGAGCAGTTCTTC.